One sample yielded the 8 T cell receptor beta chains listed below, sequenced in a study of T cell responses to AZD1222 COVID-19 vaccine. The data were produced by immunoSEQ multiplex PCR, yet TCRdb's version contains in-frame clones alone and is incomplete. The sample carries around 140,000 clones, about 92% recorded once. This specimen was peripheral blood, taken 28 days after the second AZD1222 dose. The receptors come from an adult who received the AZD1222 COVID-19 vaccine.

This clone has just one count. The chain uses TRBV4-2 and TRBJ2-2, with D perhaps matching TRBD1 (6 bases). The V gene's germline CDR1 is LGHNA and CDR2 YNFKEQ. The CDR3 sequence is 15 residues long. V was trimmed by 3 bases and J by 1 base, leaving 9 bases between them. CDR3 in amino acids: CASSHSGENTGELFF. For the CDR3, the DNA is TGTGCCAGCAGCCACTCAGGGGAGAACACCGGGGAGCTGTTTTTT.

The chain carries TRBV10-3 and TRBJ2-5; D gene ambiguous. With 3 bases removed from V and 4 bases from J, the gap between germline ends came to 6 bases. The CDR3 has 12 residues. Germline lookup yields CDR1 ENHRY and CDR2 SYGVKD. This CDR3 is CAISELGETQYF. The CDR3 nucleotides are TGTGCCATCAGTGAATTGGGAGAGACCCAGTACTTC.

This clone is medium-sized. The chain uses TRBV6-4 and TRBJ2-3, with TRBD2 matching over 10 bases. The CDR3 is made up of 15 amino acids. Unmatched junction bases numbered 3, after V lost 3 bases and J lost 3 bases. The germline CDR1 and CDR2 sequences are MRHNA and SNTAGT. Here the CDR3 reads CASSESSGSTDTQYF. In DNA form, the CDR3 reads TGTGCCAGCAGTGAGTCTAGCGGGAGTACAGATACGCAGTATTTT.

This chain links TRBV19 with TRBJ2-2, with D unclear. CDR1 is LNHDA, CDR2 SQIVND, per germline (reference sequence). The CDR3 runs 14 residues. Trimming cost V 3 bases and J 4 bases, with 9 bases left between them. The CDR3, as DNA: TGTGCCAGTAGTATCAGCGTGGGCACCGGGGAGCTGTTTTTT. It encodes CASSISVGTGELFF.

This chain connects TRBV30 to TRBJ1-2, with TRBD1 matching over 8 bases. V lost 1 base to trimming and J lost 2 bases; unmatched junction nucleotides: 6. The germline CDR1 and CDR2 sequences are GTSNPN and SVGIG (reference sequence). The CDR3 length is 15 residues. The CDR3 loop reads CAWSAGQGWNYGYTF. The CDR3 nucleotides are TGTGCCTGGAGTGCCGGACAGGGATGGAACTATGGCTACACCTTC. The full variable domain, its missing parts supplied by reference TRBV30 and TRBJ1-2, is SQTIHQWPATLVQPVGSPLSLECTVEGTSNPNLYWYRQAAGRGLQLLFYSVGIGQISSEVPQNLSASRPQDRQFILSSKKLLLSDSGFYLCAWSAGQGWNYGYTFGSGTRLTVV.

The chain is built from TRBV28 and TRBJ2-7, with unresolved D. Germline values: CDR1 MDHEN, CDR2 SYDVKM. V lost 2 bases and J 5 bases, leaving 7 bases between the germline ends. The CDR3 is 12 residues long. DNA of the CDR3: TGTGCCAGCAGTTTAAAGCGCCACGAGCAGTACTTC. Translated, it gives CASSLKRHEQYF.

This chain links TRBV5-5 with TRBJ1-1; 8 bases map to TRBD1. With 4 bases clipped from V and 6 bases from J, the junction kept 8 bases outside the gene matches. This CDR3 has 14 amino acids. Germline CDR1 SGHKS, CDR2 YYEKEE (reference sequence). CDR3 DNA sequence: TGTGCCAGCAGCGGCAAGACAGGGGTGGCTGAAGCTTTCTTT. Translating it yields CASSGKTGVAEAFF.

In nucleotides, the CDR3 is TGTGCCAGCAGTTCATCGGGGGCGAGGTATGAAAAACTGTTTTTT. Protein sequence: CASSSSGARYEKLFF. The chain couples TRBV28 to TRBJ1-4, with D possibly matching TRBD1 (6 bases). V lost 4 bases to trimming and J lost 6 bases, with 15 bases between them. This CDR3 has 15 residues. Germline-derived CDR1 and CDR2 are MDHEN and SYDVKM.